This T cell receptor (beta chain) came from a study of T cell responses to AZD1222 COVID-19 vaccine (dated by TCRdb to the early 2020s). For context, the study as a whole: AZD1222 recipients whose second dose came at about 4 weeks and those whose second dose came at about 12 weeks were combined into one group, since spike-specific TCR depth and breadth did not differ between the two schedules. A total of approximately 240 trial participants underwent TCR sequencing, of whom 207 received two doses of AZD1222 and 26 received two doses of the MenACWY control vaccine. Enrollment into the trials was organized by age into subgroups of 18-55, 56-69 and 70-plus years, and those subgroups contained approximately 160, 26 and 62 TCR-sequenced participants, respectively.

CDR1 and CDR2, looked up from the germline V gene, are SQVTM and ANQGSEA. V is trimmed back by 6 bases and J by 5 bases, and the junction contains 9 bases that no gene match accounts for. The CDR3 covers 13 residues, taking in both the cysteine and the phenylalanine. The kept DNA is CDR3 alone, 39 bases in frame from the first base. Summary of the overall study and its limitations: Conclusions about previously exposed vaccinees are limited, since just 5 or 6 AZD1222 recipients were seropositive for SARS-CoV-2 at baseline. Because no samples from the day 14 peak response were available, repertoires could be characterized only after the peak T cell response. The 56-69-year group was small, and its depth increase did not reach significance, likely because of low power. Epitopes outside the regions mutated in the B.1.351 and B.1.1.7 variants were reportedly recognized by nearly half of the unique spike-specific TCRs. Participants were mostly white British, with more females than males. The authors suggested clonal diversity may have been underestimated. Vaccine-associated CD4 TCRs spanned the whole spike protein, with dominant responses in regions 160-218 and 743-854. A significant rise in spike-specific TCR breadth and depth was observed after two AZD1222 doses relative to day 0 and relative to MenACWY recipients.

On this clone itself: It lacks a known antigen. The record has no base qualities; no much larger clone is one base away.

The CDR3 regions of human TCRbeta chains were analyzed by immunosequencing. Per the original workflow: Repertoire TCRs were matched against a reference library of SARS-CoV-2-specific TCRs generated with the MIRA antigen-specificity platform. Breadth meant the fraction of unique TCRs that were SARS-CoV-2-associated, whereas depth meant the fraction of total T cells that were SARS-CoV-2-associated. Using the MIRA data, every spike-specific TCR was mapped to the spike region that the TCR reacted to and assigned to either a CD4 or a CD8 class. Log10-transformed breadth and depth values were compared by one-way ANOVA with Sidak's multiple comparisons tests. Sourced from immuneACCESS, this table was stored by TCRdb with only in-frame sequences that have V and J called. A share of the clones is absent; for the studies checked, an unresolved V gene accounts for under half, and the remainder has no known explanation. From that table come the V and J calls and clone size; the DNA was used to work out D and trimming. The sample yields under 200,000 clones; 90% to 95% were counted once. Of the sample, 1.5% to 2% is held by the ten largest clones.

The time point label, as the study defines it: baseline before first vaccination. The vaccinee samples were drawn from two UK trials, COV001 and COV002, one of which was a single-blind randomized controlled phase 2/3 trial testing AZD1222 (ChAdOx1 nCoV-19) in healthy adults. For TCRbeta chain sequencing, PBMC samples from trial participants were taken at day 0 and at day 28 after the second dose. The source is an adult in good health. The V and J genes are TRBV29-1 and TRBJ2-5; TRBD2 lines up with 7 middle nucleotides. Source: peripheral blood, taken on day 0 of AZD1222 vaccination. In nucleotide form, the sequence is TGCAGCGTCGGGGAGGGTCGGGGGGAGACCCAGTACTTC. Translation gives CSVGEGRGETQYF. Where the CDR3 stops, the reference TRBV29-1 and TRBJ2-5 genes take over; the full variable domain is SAVISQKPSRDICQRGTSLTIQCQVDSQVTMMFWYRQQPGQSLTLIATANQGSEATYESGFVIDKFPISRPNLTFSTLTVSNMSPEDSSIYLCSVGEGRGETQYFGPGTRLLVL.